This TCR beta chain derives from a study of T cell responses to AZD1222 COVID-19 vaccine. Overall study findings and caveats: Reports say nearly half of spike-specific TCRs go after unmutated variant regions.

Using immunoSEQ multiplex PCR, the repertoire was profiled, and TCRdb retains in-frame clones only, with some absent. The sample includes some 150,000 clones, 70% to 90% of them seen just once. About this clone: As yet, its antigen is unknown.

This CDR3 spans 14 amino acids. The germline gives CDR1 LGHDT, CDR2 YNNKEL (reference sequence). Trimming cost V 3 bases and J 2 bases, with 10 bases left between them. The sample was peripheral blood, taken 28 days after the second dose of the MenACWY control vaccine. This rearrangement joins TRBV3-1 (or the pseudogene TRBV3-2) to TRBJ1-1, with D unclear. The origin of this receptor is an adult who received the MenACWY meningococcal vaccine as a control. For the CDR3, the DNA is TGTGCCAGCAGCCAGGGCCCTGAAAACACTGAAGCTTTCTTT. Its protein product is CASSQGPENTEAFF.